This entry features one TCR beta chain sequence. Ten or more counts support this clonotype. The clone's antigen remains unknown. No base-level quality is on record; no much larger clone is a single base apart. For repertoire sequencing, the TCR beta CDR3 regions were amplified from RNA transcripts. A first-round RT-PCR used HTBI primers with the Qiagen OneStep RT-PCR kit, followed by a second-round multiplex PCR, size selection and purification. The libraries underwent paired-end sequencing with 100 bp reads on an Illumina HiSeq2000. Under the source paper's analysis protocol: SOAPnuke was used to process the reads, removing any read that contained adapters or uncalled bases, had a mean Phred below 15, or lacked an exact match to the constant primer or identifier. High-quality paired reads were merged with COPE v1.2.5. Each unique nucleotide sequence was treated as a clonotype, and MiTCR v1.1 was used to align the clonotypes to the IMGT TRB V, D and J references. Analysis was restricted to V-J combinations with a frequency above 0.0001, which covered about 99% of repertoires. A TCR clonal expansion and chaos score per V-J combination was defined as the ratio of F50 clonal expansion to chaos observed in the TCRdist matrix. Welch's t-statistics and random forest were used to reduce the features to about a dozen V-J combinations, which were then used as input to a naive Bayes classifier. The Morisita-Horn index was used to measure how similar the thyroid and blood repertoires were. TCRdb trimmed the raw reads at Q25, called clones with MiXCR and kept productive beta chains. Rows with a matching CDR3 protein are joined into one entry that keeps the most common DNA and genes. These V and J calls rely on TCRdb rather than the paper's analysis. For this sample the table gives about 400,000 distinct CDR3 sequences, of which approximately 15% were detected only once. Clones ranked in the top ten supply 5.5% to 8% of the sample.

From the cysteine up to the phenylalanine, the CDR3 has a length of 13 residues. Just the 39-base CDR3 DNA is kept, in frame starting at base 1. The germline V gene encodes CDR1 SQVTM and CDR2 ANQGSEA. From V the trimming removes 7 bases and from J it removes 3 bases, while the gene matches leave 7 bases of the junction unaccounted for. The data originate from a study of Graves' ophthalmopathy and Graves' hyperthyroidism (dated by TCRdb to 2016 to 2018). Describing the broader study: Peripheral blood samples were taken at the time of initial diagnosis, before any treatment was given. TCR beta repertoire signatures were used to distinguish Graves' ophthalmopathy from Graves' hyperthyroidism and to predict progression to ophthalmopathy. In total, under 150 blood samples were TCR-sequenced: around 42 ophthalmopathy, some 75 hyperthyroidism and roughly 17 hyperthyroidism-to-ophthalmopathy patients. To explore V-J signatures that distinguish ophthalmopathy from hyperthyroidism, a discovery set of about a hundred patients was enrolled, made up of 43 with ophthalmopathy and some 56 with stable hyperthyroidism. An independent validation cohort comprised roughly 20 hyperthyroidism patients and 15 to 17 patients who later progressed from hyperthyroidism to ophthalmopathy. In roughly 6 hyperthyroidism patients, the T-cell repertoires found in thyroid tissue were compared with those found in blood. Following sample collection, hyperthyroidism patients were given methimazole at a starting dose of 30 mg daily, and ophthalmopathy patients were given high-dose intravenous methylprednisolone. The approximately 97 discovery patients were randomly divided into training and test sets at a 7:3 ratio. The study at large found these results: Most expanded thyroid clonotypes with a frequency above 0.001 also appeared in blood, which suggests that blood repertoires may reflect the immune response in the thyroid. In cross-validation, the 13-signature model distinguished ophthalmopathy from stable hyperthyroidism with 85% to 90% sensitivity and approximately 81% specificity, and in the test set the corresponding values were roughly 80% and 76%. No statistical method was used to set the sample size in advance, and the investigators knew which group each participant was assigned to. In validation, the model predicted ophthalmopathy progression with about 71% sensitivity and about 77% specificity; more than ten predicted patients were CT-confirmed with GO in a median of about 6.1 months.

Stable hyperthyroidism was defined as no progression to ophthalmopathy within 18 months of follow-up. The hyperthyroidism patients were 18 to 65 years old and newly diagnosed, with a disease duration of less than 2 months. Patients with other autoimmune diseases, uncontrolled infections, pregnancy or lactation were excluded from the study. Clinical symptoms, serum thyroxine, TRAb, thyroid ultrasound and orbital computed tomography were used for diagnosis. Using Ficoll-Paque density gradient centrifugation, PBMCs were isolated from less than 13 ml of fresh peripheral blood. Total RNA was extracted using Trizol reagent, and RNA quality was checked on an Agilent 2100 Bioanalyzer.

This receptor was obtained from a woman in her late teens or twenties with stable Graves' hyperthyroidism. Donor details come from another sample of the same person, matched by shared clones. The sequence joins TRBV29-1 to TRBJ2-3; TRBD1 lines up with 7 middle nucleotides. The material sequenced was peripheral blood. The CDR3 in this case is CSDLRDSTDTQYF. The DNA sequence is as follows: TGCAGCGACCTCCGGGACAGTACAGATACGCAGTATTTT.